The clone carrying this TCR beta chain was observed a few times. Trimming at V came to 5 bases and at J to 2 bases, leaving 12 bases not matched to a gene. Germline-derived CDR1 and CDR2 are LNHDA and SQIVND (reference sequence). The CDR3 extends over 16 amino acids. The source of the sample is a study of T cell repertoires in cytomegalovirus infection. TCRdb processed the reads anew with MiXCR; each CDR3 protein has one entry. The table shows 200,000 to 300,000 distinct CDR3 sequences, with approximately 9.1% occurring only once. V is TRBV19 and J is TRBJ2-7; 7 bases are a match to TRBD1. The sequence was obtained from a human donor in good health (CMV status not recorded). Some clones in this sample may be carry-over from other donors' samples. The sample comprised PBMCs. In DNA, the CDR3 is TGTGCCAGTAGTCAGAGAGGGGGCCTTGAGACCTACGAGCAGTACTTC. Translation: CASSQRGGLETYEQYF.